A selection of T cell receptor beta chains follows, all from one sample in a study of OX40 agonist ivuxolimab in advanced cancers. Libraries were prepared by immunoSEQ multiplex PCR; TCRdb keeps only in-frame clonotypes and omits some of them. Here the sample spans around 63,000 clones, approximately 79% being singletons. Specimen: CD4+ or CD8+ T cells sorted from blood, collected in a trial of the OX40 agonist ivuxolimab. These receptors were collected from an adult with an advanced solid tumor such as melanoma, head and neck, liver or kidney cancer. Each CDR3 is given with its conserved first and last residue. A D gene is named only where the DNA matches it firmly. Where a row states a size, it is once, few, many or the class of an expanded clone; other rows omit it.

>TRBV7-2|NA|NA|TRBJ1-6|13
TGTGCCAGCAGCCCCCGACGAGATTCACCCCTCCACTTT
CASSPRRDSPLHF
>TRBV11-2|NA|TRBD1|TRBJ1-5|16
TGTGCCAGCAGCTTAGGGACAGGGGGCCACAATCAGCCCCAGCATTTT
CASSLGTGGHNQPQHF
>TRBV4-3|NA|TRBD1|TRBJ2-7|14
TGCGCCAGCAGCGACCGGGACAGGGATCACGAGCAGTACTTC
CASSDRDRDHEQYF
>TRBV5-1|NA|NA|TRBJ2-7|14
TGCGCCAGCAGCTTGGTTGGACAGTCCCACGAGCAGTACTTC
CASSLVGQSHEQYF
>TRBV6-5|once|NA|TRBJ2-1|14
TGTGCCAGCAGTTACTCGGGCCGGGAAAATGAGCAGTTCTTC
CASSYSGRENEQFF
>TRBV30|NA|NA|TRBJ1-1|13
TGTGCCTGGAGTGTACTTGGCGACAGTGAAGCTTTCTTT
CAWSVLGDSEAFF
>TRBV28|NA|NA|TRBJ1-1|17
TGTGCCAGCAGGCTAGGGGGGGGTGGTACCCTATCGGCTGAAGCTTTCTTT
CASRLGGGGTLSAEAFF
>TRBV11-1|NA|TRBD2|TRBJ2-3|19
TGTGCCAGCAGCTTAGAGGGGCTAGCGGGCGCCTACGGCACAGATACGCAGTATTTT
CASSLEGLAGAYGTDTQYF
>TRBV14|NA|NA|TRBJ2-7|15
TGTGCCAGCAGCCAAGAACTAGGGAATCGCTACGAGCAGTACTTC
CASSQELGNRYEQYF
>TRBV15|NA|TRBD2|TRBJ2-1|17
TGTGCCACCAGCTCGGACCATTTAGCGGGGGCTTACAATGAGCAGTTCTTC
CATSSDHLAGAYNEQFF
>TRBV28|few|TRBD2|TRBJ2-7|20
TGTGCCAGCAGTTTAGGGTTTTGGCTAGCGGGAGAAGGCGCGGTGTACGAGCAGTACTTC
CASSLGFWLAGEGAVYEQYF
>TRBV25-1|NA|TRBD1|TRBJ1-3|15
TGTGCCAGCAGTGACTCAGGGGGGCCGTGGAACACCATATATTTT
CASSDSGGPWNTIYF
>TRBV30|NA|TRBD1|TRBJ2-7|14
TGTGCCTGGAGTGGGACAGGGTCAACCTACGAGCAGTACTTC
CAWSGTGSTYEQYF
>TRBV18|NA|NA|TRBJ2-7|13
TGTGCCAGCTCACCAGGCAGTACCTACGAGCAGTACTTC
CASSPGSTYEQYF
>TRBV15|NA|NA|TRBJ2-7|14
TGTGCCACCAGCAGAGATACAGCCTCCTACGAGCAGTACTTC
CATSRDTASYEQYF
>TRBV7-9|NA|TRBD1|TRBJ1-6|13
TGTGCCAGCAGCCAGACAGGGGATTCACCCCTCCACTTT
CASSQTGDSPLHF
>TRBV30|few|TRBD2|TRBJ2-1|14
TGTGCCTGGAGTGCGGATAGACTAGCCAATGAGCAGTTCTTC
CAWSADRLANEQFF
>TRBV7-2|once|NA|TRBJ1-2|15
TGTGCCAGCAGTCAAACAACGGGCTTAGGCTATGGCTACACCTTC
CASSQTTGLGYGYTF
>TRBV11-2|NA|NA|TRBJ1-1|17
TGTGCCAGCAGTCTAAGCTTGGGTGGGTTCGAGAACACTGAAGCTTTCTTT
CASSLSLGGFENTEAFF
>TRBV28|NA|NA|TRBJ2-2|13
TGTGCCAGCAGCCTCGACCGGGCCGGGGAGCTGTTTTTT
CASSLDRAGELFF
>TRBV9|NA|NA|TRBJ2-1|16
TGTGCCAGCAGCGTAGGGCTAGCTGGGTCCTACAATGAGCAGTTCTTC
CASSVGLAGSYNEQFF
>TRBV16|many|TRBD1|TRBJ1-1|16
TGTGCCAGCAGCCAATCCCGGACAGGGGGGCACACTGAAGCTTTCTTT
CASSQSRTGGHTEAFF
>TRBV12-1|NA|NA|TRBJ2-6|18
TGTGCCAGCAGCGTTTTCACTATAGGACAAAGTCGGGCCAACGTCCTGACTTTC
CASSVFTIGQSRANVLTF
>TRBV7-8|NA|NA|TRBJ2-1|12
TGTGCCAGCAGCTTATCGGAGAATGAGCAGTTCTTC
CASSLSENEQFF
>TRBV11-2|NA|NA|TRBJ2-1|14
TGTGCCAGCACCCCCGCGGGCTCCTACAATGAGCAGTTCTTC
CASTPAGSYNEQFF
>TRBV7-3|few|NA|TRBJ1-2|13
TGTGCCAGCAGCTTAGGCAGGGGAGATGGCTACACCTTC
CASSLGRGDGYTF
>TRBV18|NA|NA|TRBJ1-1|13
TGTGCCAGCTCACAGGGATCCAACACTGAAGCTTTCTTT
CASSQGSNTEAFF
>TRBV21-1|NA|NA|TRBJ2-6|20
TGTGCCAGCACGAATACCGAGCAGGGACAGGGGGTATCTGGGGCCAACGTCCTGACTTTC
CASTNTEQGQGVSGANVLTF
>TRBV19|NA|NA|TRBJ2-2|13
TGTGCCAGTAGCCTAGGGAACACCGGGGAGCTGTTTTTT
CASSLGNTGELFF
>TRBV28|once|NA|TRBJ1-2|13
TGTGCCAGCAGTTTAGGGAGTGTATATGGCTACACCTTC
CASSLGSVYGYTF
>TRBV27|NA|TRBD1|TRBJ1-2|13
TGTGCCAGCAGGACAGGGGAGAGGCGTGGCTACACCTTC
CASRTGERRGYTF
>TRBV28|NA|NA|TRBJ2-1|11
TGTGCCAGCAGTTCCCCCTTAGGTCGGTTCTTC
CASSSPLGRFF
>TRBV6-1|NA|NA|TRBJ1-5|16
TGTGCCAGCAGTGATGGTTTGGGTTATAGCAATCAGCCCCAGCATTTT
CASSDGLGYSNQPQHF
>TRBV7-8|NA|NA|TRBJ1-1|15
TGTGCCAGCAGCTTGTACGGGGCAAGCGACCCTGAAGCTTTCTTT
CASSLYGASDPEAFF
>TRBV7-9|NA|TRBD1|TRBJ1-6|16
TGTGCCAGCAGCTCGAGGGACAGGGGATATAATTCACCCCTCCACTTT
CASSSRDRGYNSPLHF
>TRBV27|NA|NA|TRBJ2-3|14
TGTGCCAGCAGTTTGGCACCGGGCACAGATACGCAGTATTTT
CASSLAPGTDTQYF
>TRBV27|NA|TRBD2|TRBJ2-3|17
TGTGCCAGCAGTTTGGCGGGGGGGCCGGTGGTAATGGATACGCAGTATTTT
CASSLAGGPVVMDTQYF
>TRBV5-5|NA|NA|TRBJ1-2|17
TGTGCCAGCAGCTTGAGTTTAGTTAGTACGGCGGGCTATGGCTACACCTTC
CASSLSLVSTAGYGYTF
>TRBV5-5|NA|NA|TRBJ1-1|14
TGTGCCAGCAGCTTGGCCTCAGGGAACACTGAAGCTTTCTTT
CASSLASGNTEAFF
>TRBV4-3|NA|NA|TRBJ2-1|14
TGCGCCAGCAGCCAAGGAACTAGGGGATATGAGCAGTTCTTC
CASSQGTRGYEQFF
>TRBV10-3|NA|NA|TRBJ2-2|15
TGTGCCATCAGTGGAAAGGAGAGAAGCACCGGGGAGCTGTTTTTT
CAISGKERSTGELFF
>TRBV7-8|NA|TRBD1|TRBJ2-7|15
TGTGCCAGCAGCTCCTCCGGGACAGGGGGCTACGAGCAGTACTTC
CASSSSGTGGYEQYF
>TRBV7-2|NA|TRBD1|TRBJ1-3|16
TGTGCCAGCAGCCTCGGGACAGGGACGGATGGAAACACCATATATTTT
CASSLGTGTDGNTIYF
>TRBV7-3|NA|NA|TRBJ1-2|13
TGTGCCAGCAGTTTGGGGGCAGGGTTTGGCTACACCTTC
CASSLGAGFGYTF
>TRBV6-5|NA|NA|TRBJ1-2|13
TGTGCCAGCAGAAACGACGATGACTATGGCTACACCTTC
CASRNDDDYGYTF
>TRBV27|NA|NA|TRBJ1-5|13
TGTGCCAGCAGTTTAACCAGGGACCAGCCCCAGCATTTT
CASSLTRDQPQHF
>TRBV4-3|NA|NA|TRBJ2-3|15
TGCGCCAGCAGCCAAGATTACAGGGTTACAGATACGCAGTATTTT
CASSQDYRVTDTQYF
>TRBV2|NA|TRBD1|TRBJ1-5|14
TGTGCCAGCACGGACAGGGGTGGCAATCAGCCCCAGCATTTT
CASTDRGGNQPQHF
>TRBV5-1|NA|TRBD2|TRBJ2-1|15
TGCGCCAGCAGCTTGGGCGGGAGCTCCTACAATGAGCAGTTCTTC
CASSLGGSSYNEQFF
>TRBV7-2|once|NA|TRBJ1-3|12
TGTGCCAGCCGTGGATCTGGAAACACCATATATTTT
CASRGSGNTIYF
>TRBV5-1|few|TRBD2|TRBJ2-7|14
TGCGCCAGCAACCCTAGGACTAGCGGATACGAGCAGTACTTC
CASNPRTSGYEQYF
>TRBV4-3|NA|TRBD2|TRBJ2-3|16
TGCGCCAGCAGCCCCCTAGGGGCTAGCGGGGCAGATACGCAGTATTTT
CASSPLGASGADTQYF